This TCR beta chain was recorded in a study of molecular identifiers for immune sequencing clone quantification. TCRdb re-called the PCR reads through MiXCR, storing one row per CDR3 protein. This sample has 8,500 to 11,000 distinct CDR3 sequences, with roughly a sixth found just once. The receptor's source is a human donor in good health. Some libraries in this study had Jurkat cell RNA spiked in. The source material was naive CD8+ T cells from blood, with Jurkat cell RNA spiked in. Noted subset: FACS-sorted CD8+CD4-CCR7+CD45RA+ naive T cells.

The CDR3 region is CASSPLAGGSYEQYF. In DNA, the CDR3 is TGTGCCAGCAGTCCTCTAGCGGGAGGGTCCTACGAGCAGTACTTC. The rearrangement uses TRBV6-5 and TRBJ2-7; 12 bases fit TRBD2. Trimming cost V 5 bases and J 1 base; bases outside gene matches: 3. Germline assignment: CDR1 MNHEY and CDR2 SVGAGI. This CDR3 comprises 15 residues.